Listed below are T cell receptor beta chains from one sample, sequenced in a study of T cell responses to AZD1222 COVID-19 vaccine. Measured with immunoSEQ multiplex PCR; TCRdb has only the in-frame clones, and not every one. The profile covers about 46,000 clones, with 85% to 90% appearing a single time and approximately 1.2% taken by the ten largest. The material sequenced was peripheral blood, taken 28 days after the second AZD1222 dose. Receptors originate from an adult who received the AZD1222 COVID-19 vaccine. Both conserved end residues are part of each CDR3.

V gene: TRBV24-1
CDR3 protein: CATSRGSEQFF

V gene: TRBV19
CDR3 protein: CASSPPGQGFLGYGYTF

V gene: TRBV4-2
CDR3 protein: CASSRPGQGGYTF

V gene: TRBV5-5
CDR3 protein: CASSFRAGDMNTEAFF

V gene: TRBV24-1
CDR3 protein: CATSDYRLSSDTQYF

V gene: TRBV7-9
CDR3 protein: CASSFSGLVVYEQYF

V gene: TRBV5-6
CDR3 protein: CASSLTGSGEQFF

V gene: TRBV4-1
CDR3 protein: CASSQPLQGYEQYF

V gene: TRBV7-9
CDR3 protein: CASSRDTSTNEKLFF

V gene: TRBV19
CDR3 protein: CASSTHQLLGNTIYF

V gene: TRBV5-1
CDR3 protein: CASSPDQETEAFF

V gene: TRBV27
CDR3 protein: CASSQLKPGRTSYEQYF

V gene: TRBV7-6
CDR3 protein: CASSLEGRTTEAFF

V gene: TRBV14
CDR3 protein: CASSHLVTGELFF

V gene: TRBV10-2
CDR3 protein: CASKDTSGTETQYF

V gene: TRBV19
CDR3 protein: CASSRGEAFF

V gene: TRBV21-1
CDR3 protein: CASSKDGDRGRSGYGYTF

V gene: TRBV2
CDR3 protein: CASSEASRDYGYTF

V gene: TRBV4-2
CDR3 protein: CASSQVTGGGNQPQHF

V gene: TRBV2
CDR3 protein: CASLATRAYEQYF

V gene: TRBV2
CDR3 protein: CASSSRPPGANVLTF

V gene: TRBV4-1
CDR3 protein: CASSPGTSGGDTQYF

V gene: TRBV29-1
CDR3 protein: CSVEALAGVNNEQFF

V gene: TRBV5-4
CDR3 protein: CASGPASSVSPLHF

V gene: TRBV19
CDR3 protein: CASSIAGHLYEQYF

V gene: TRBV7-9
CDR3 protein: CASRKGLNYGYTF

V gene: TRBV5-1
CDR3 protein: CASSPQGSGTNEKLFF

V gene: TRBV19
CDR3 protein: CASSRDRDRATGELFF

V gene: TRBV7-6
CDR3 protein: CASSSQTGGYETQYF

V gene: TRBV9
CDR3 protein: CASGWTDTQYF

V gene: TRBV5-1
CDR3 protein: CASSSDTSSGNTIYF

V gene: TRBV5-7
CDR3 protein: CASSLDRGPNYGYTF

V gene: TRBV2
CDR3 protein: CASSPGGRPQHF

V gene: TRBV15
CDR3 protein: CATSRGAVYEQYF

V gene: TRBV30
CDR3 protein: CAWSSIRRAGYTF